Below are 20 T cell receptor beta chains sequenced from a single sample in a study of cytomegalovirus exposure and HLA in healthy donors. A multiplex PCR was run with 60 Vbeta primers and 13 Jbeta primers. Repertoires were generated with immunoSEQ multiplex PCR, while TCRdb's copy carries only in-frame clones and drops some. The sample shows 69,000 or so clones, about 74% of them seen only once. Sequencing was carried out using PBMCs. These receptors were obtained from a woman in her sixties in good health and CMV-seropositive.

V and J are TRBV2 and TRBJ1-2; D is uncertain. V lost 4 bases to trimming and J lost 3 bases, with 9 bases between them. Germline CDR1 SNHLY, CDR2 FYNNEI. The CDR3 loop spans 13 amino acids. The DNA of the CDR3 is TGTGCCAGCAGTGCGGGTCTCGACTATGGCTACACCTTC. Its protein is CASSAGLDYGYTF.

The chain has TRBV27 and TRBJ1-2; no definite D call. V was trimmed by 3 bases and J by 1 base, leaving 9 bases between them. CDR1 and CDR2 (germline): MNHEY, SMNVEV (reference sequence). The CDR3 covers 14 residues. This CDR3 is CASSLTGSNYGYTF. CDR3 DNA: TGTGCCAGCAGTTTGACCGGGAGTAACTATGGCTACACCTTC.

The chain has TRBV19 and TRBJ1-5; no firm D call. Germline V gene data show CDR1 as LNHDA and CDR2 as SQIVND (reference sequence). Trimming took 6 bases from V and 0 from J, leaving 9 bases between them. There are 14 residues in the CDR3. The CDR3 is CASRPGFSNQPQHF. CDR3 in DNA: TGTGCCAGTAGGCCGGGGTTTAGCAATCAGCCCCAGCATTTT.

The chain is built from TRBV6-5 and TRBJ1-1, with D perhaps TRBD1 (5 bases). This CDR3 comprises 14 residues. Germline-derived CDR1 and CDR2 are MNHEY and SVGAGI. V lost 9 bases to trimming and J lost 2 bases, with 16 bases between them. The CDR3 here is CASQRGTHNTEAFF. The CDR3 bases are TGTGCCAGTCAACGGGGGACGCACAACACTGAAGCTTTCTTT.

The chain has TRBV6-5 and TRBJ2-7; possibly TRBD2 for D (5 bases). Germline lookup yields CDR1 MNHEY and CDR2 SVGAGI. The CDR3 is made up of 13 amino acids. Trimming took 2 bases from V and 11 from J, leaving 16 bases between them. This chain's CDR3 is CASSYRTSGDEYF. The CDR3 coding sequence is TGTGCCAGCAGTTACCGAACTAGTGGGGATGAGTACTTC.

This clone was counted a few times. The CDR3 spells CASSPRQKSAPQHF. The CDR3 DNA sequence: TGTGCCAGCAGCCCTCGACAGAAAAGTGCGCCCCAGCATTTT. The chain links TRBV27 to TRBJ1-5, with D perhaps TRBD1 (5 bases). V lost 6 bases and J 9 bases, leaving 18 bases between the germline ends. CDR1 is MNHEY, CDR2 SMNVEV, per germline (reference sequence). This CDR3 spans 14 amino acids.

This sequence joins TRBV11-3 and TRBJ1-1; a possible D gene is TRBD1 (6 bases). CDR1 is SGHNT, CDR2 YENEEA, per germline. Trimming removed 5 bases at V and 6 bases at J, with 19 bases between. The CDR3 spans 15 residues. The CDR3 loop reads CASSRSGTLRAEAFF. CDR3 nucleotides: TGTGCCAGCAGCAGATCCGGGACACTCAGGGCTGAAGCTTTCTTT.

The chain recombines TRBV29-1 with TRBJ1-2; 8 nucleotides align to TRBD1. V dropped 3 bases and J dropped 2; count of bases not matched to a gene: 5. This CDR3 spans 14 amino acids. The V gene's germline CDR1 is SQVTM and CDR2 ANQGSEA. The CDR3 loop is CSVDGDRFNYGYTF. The CDR3 region has the DNA TGCAGCGTTGACGGGGACAGGTTCAACTATGGCTACACCTTC. The full variable domain, in which reference TRBV29-1 and TRBJ1-2 provide the parts outside the CDR3, is SAVISQKPSRDICQRGTSLTIQCQVDSQVTMMFWYRQQPGQSLTLIATANQGSEATYESGFVIDKFPISRPNLTFSTLTVSNMSPEDSSIYLCSVDGDRFNYGYTFGSGTRLTVV.

This chain uses TRBV7-2 with TRBJ1-2, with 8 nucleotides matching TRBD1. The CDR3 extends over 14 amino acids. J gave up 4 bases and V 5 bases, and 6 bases lay outside the gene matches. CDR1 is SGHTA, CDR2 FQGNSA, per germline. For the CDR3, the DNA is TGTGCCAGCAGCCCCGGACAGGGCGGCTATGGCTACACCTTC. Translating it yields CASSPGQGGYGYTF.

The V and J genes are TRBV6-4 and TRBJ2-7, with D possibly matching TRBD2 (5 bases). The CDR3 spans 15 residues. Germline CDR1 and CDR2: MRHNA and SNTAGT. The V end lost 4 bases, the J end lost 0 bases, and 13 bases lay between the germline ends. The CDR3: CASSAPGNSSYEQYF. The DNA of the CDR3 is TGTGCCAGCAGTGCCCCCGGGAACAGCTCCTACGAGCAGTACTTC.

V usage is TRBV7-9 and J usage is TRBJ2-1; 8 bases map to TRBD2. V shed 5 bases and J 4 bases; nucleotides not matched to a gene: 7. The germline CDR1 and CDR2 sequences are SEHNR and FQNEAQ (reference sequence). The CDR3 spans 15 residues. The CDR3 spells CASSAGTSVYNEQFF. The CDR3 bases are TGTGCCAGCAGCGCCGGGACTAGTGTGTACAATGAGCAGTTCTTC.

The genes are TRBV28 and TRBJ1-2; a possible D gene is TRBD1 (6 bases). There are 14 residues in the CDR3. Trimming shortened V by 4 bases and J by 6 bases, and 15 bases separated the two germline ends. Germline V gives CDR1 MDHEN, CDR2 SYDVKM. The CDR3 loop reads CASSWGGGANGYTF. The CDR3 DNA reads as TGTGCCAGCAGTTGGGGCGGGGGGGCGAATGGCTACACCTTC.

This clone was seen a handful of times. The chain uses TRBV6-5 and TRBJ1-1; D uncertain. The CDR3 is 13 residues long. V was clipped by 8 bases and J by 4 bases, with 14 bases between them. Germline-derived CDR1 and CDR2 are MNHEY and SVGAGI. In DNA form, the CDR3 reads TGTGCCAGCTCCATCGGGGTTGTCACTGAAGCTTTCTTT. Translated: CASSIGVVTEAFF.

The V gene is TRBV12-5, the J gene TRBJ1-2, with 8 positions matching TRBD1. Germline CDR1 reads LGHNT; CDR2 reads FRNRAP. Trimming at V came to 4 bases and at J to 7 bases, leaving 8 bases not matched to a gene. The CDR3 runs to 14 residues. The DNA of the CDR3 is TGTGCTAGTGGTTCATCCAGGGGGCTCAGTGGCTACACCTTC. It encodes CASGSSRGLSGYTF.

The chain couples TRBV6-6 to TRBJ2-5; 13 bases match TRBD2. This CDR3 is 15 amino acids long. The V gene's germline CDR1 is MNHNY and CDR2 SVGAGI (reference sequence). V was clipped by 7 bases and J by 1 base; unmatched bases: 3. CDR3 nucleotides: TGTGCCAGCACCGGACTAGCGGGGGTCCAAGAGACCCAGTACTTC. This codes for CASTGLAGVQETQYF.

CDR3 bases: TGTGCCAGCTGCGATATAATGGACACTGAAGCTTTCTTT. Translation gives CASCDIMDTEAFF. V and J are TRBV6-5 and TRBJ1-1; D is unclear. Deletions cut 8 bases from V and 3 bases from J, with 13 bases between. CDR1 and CDR2 from the germline V gene are MNHEY and SVGAGI. This CDR3 is built from 13 residues.

The chain combines TRBV21-1 with TRBJ2-7; the table's D call, TRBD1, was not checked against the DNA. TRBV21-1 is a recognized pseudogene. The length of the CDR3 is 13 residues. CDR3: CANRDREFAEQYF. As DNA, the CDR3 is TGTGCCAACCGGGACAGGGAATTCGCCGAGCAGTACTTC.

This clone was counted a single time. V is TRBV7-9 and J is TRBJ2-6; 7 bases align to TRBD1. Unmatched junction bases numbered 3, after V lost 8 bases and J lost 2 bases. The CDR3 sequence is 14 residues long. Germline CDR1 is SEHNR and CDR2 is FQNEAQ (reference sequence). CDR3 in amino acids: CASSGQAGANVLTF. CDR3 nucleotides: TGTGCCAGCTCCGGACAGGCTGGGGCCAACGTCCTGACTTTC.

This clone showed up just a few times. A far larger clone is one base from this, pointing to a likely read error. Distinct nucleotide sequences in the sample also encode this CDR3. V and J are TRBV27 and TRBJ1-1, with D unresolved. The germline CDR1 and CDR2 sequences are MNHEY and SMNVEV (reference sequence). The CDR3 spans 13 residues. V shed 8 bases and J shed 5 bases, with 15 bases lying between them. The CDR3 DNA reads as TGTGCCAGCTGCCGGCCGGAGGGAACTGAAGCTTTCTTT. It specifies CASCRPEGTEAFF.

Only one count was recorded for this clone. J is TRBJ1-6 and V is TRBV7-9; D is uncertain. The V gene's germline CDR1 is SEHNR and CDR2 FQNEAQ (reference sequence). This CDR3 has 15 residues. V was cut by 2 bases and J by 0 bases, with 5 bases left in between. CDR3 sequence reads: CASSLRSSYNSPLHF. The DNA of the CDR3 is TGTGCCAGCAGCTTAAGGAGCTCCTATAATTCACCCCTCCACTTT.